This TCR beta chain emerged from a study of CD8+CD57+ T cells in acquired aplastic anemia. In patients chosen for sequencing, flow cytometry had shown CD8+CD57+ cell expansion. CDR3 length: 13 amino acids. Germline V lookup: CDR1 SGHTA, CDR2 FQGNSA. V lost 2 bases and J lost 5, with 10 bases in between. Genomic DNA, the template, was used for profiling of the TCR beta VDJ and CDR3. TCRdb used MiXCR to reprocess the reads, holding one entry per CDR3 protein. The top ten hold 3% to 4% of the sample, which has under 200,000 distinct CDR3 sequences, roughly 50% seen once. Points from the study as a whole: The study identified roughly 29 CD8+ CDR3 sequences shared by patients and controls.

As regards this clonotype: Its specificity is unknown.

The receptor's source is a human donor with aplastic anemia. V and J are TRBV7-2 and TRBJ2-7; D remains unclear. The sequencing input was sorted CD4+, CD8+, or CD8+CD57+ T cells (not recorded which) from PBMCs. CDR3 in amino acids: CASSLRSFNEQYF. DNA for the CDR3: TGTGCCAGCAGCTTAAGGTCATTTAACGAGCAGTACTTC.